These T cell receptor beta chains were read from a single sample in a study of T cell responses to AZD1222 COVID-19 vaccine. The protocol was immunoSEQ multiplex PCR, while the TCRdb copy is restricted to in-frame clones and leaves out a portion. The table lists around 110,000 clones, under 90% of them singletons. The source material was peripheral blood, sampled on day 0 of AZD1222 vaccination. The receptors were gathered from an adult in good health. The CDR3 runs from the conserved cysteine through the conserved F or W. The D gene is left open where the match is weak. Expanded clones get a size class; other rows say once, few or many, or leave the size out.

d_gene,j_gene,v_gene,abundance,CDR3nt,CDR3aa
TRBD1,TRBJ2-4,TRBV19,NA,TGTGCCAGTAGTATGCGACAGGGTACAAACATTCAGTACTTC,CASSMRQGTNIQYF
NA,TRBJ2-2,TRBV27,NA,TGTGCCAGCAGTTTATCGGAGGGGCACGGGGAGCTGTTTTTT,CASSLSEGHGELFF
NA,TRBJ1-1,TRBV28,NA,TGTGCCAGCAGTTTTGGGGGAAGGGTGAGTCCTGAAGCTTTCTTT,CASSFGGRVSPEAFF
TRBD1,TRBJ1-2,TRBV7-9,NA,TGTGCCAGCAGCTTGGGACAGGGCCAACATGGCTACACCTTC,CASSLGQGQHGYTF
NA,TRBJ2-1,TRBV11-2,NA,TGTGCCAGCAGCTTAGAGTACCCCCCAGAGCAGTTCTTC,CASSLEYPPEQFF
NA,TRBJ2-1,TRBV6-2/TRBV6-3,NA,TGTGCCAGCAGTTACAATCTCCGGGGGAGCTCCTACAATGAGCAGTTCTTC,CASSYNLRGSSYNEQFF
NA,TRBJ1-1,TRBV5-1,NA,TGCGCCAGCAGCTTGGGGGACACGGAAGCTTTCTTT,CASSLGDTEAFF
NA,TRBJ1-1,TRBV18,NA,TGTGCCAGCTCCCCTGGGACGGGGAACACTGAAGCTTTCTTT,CASSPGTGNTEAFF
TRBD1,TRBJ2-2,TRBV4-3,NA,TGCGCCAGCGGACAGACAGGGGGATTCACCGGGGAGCTGTTTTTT,CASGQTGGFTGELFF
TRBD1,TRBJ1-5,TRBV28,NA,TGTGCCAGCAGTTCGGGACAGGGGGATCAGCCCCAGCATTTT,CASSSGQGDQPQHF
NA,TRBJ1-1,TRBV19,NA,TGTGCCAGTCGACAGGTCGGCGCCGCTGAAGCTTTCTTT,CASRQVGAAEAFF
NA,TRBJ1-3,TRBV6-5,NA,TGTGCCAGCAGTTACGCCCCCCGAGCCTCTGGAAACACCATATATTTT,CASSYAPRASGNTIYF
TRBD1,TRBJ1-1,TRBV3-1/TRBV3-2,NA,TGTGCCAGCAGCCAAGGACAGGGGGCCTTCTTT,CASSQGQGAFF
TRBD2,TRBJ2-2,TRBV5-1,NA,TGCGCCAGCAGCCCGGGAGGAGGGGAGCTGTTTTTT,CASSPGGGELFF
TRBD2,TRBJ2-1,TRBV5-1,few,TGCGCCAGCAGCTTGGCTAGCGGGATTAACAATGAGCAGTTCTTC,CASSLASGINNEQFF
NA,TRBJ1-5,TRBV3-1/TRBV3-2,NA,TGTGCCAGCAGCCAAGAACAGGTCAGGAAGATGCGCAATCAGCCCCAGCATTTT,CASSQEQVRKMRNQPQHF
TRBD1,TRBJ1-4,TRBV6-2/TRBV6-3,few,TGTGCCAGCAGCCCTCGGACAGGGGGGTTTGCTGAAAAACTGTTTTTT,CASSPRTGGFAEKLFF
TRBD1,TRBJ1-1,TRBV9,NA,TGTGCCAGCAGCGCCCGGGACAGGGCGAACACTGAAGCTTTCTTT,CASSARDRANTEAFF
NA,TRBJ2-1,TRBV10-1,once,TGCGCCAGCAGTGTTAGTTCAGGGTATGAGCAGTTCTTC,CASSVSSGYEQFF
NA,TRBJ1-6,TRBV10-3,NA,TGTGCCATCAGTGAAGGGGGGGCCTACGGGAATTCACCCCTCCACTTT,CAISEGGAYGNSPLHF
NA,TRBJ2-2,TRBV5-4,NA,TGTGCCAGCAGCTTGGACTATTACACCGGGGAGCTGTTTTTT,CASSLDYYTGELFF
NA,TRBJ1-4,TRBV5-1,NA,TGCGCCAGCAGAGGAAGTGCGGGAGCCTTTAATGAAAAACTGTTTTTT,CASRGSAGAFNEKLFF
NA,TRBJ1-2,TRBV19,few,TGTGCCAGTAGTCCTAGCAAGAAGGGAGGCTATGGCTACACCTTC,CASSPSKKGGYGYTF
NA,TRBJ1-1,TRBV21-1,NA,TGTGCCAGCAGCAAAGAGGAGAACACTGAAGCTTTCTTT,CASSKEENTEAFF